This TCR beta chain was recovered during a study of CD8 T cells in ankylosing spondylitis. General study points: Disease-linked clones were reportedly significantly enriched in matched ankylosing spondylitis synovial fluid. Peripheral blood samples showed relatively rare disease-linked clones, and these clones were CD8+. A TCR beta motif of roughly 8 highly homologous variants seemed to mark ankylosing spondylitis blood.

Regarding this clonotype: What it binds is not known.

Germline CDR1 is SQVTM and CDR2 is ANQGSEA. The CDR3 contains 13 residues. Trimming at V came to 3 bases and at J to 2 bases, leaving 2 bases not matched to a gene. One entry per CDR3 protein, called by TCRdb with MiXCR from the 5' RACE reads. The sample carries around 340,000 distinct CDR3 sequences, 20% recorded once. This chain links TRBV29-1 with TRBJ2-7, with 9 bases that match TRBD1. This clonotype was obtained from a male donor with ankylosing spondylitis or in good health (not recorded which). What was sequenced was blood, either unsorted or a sorted T cell fraction (not recorded which). CDR3 nucleotides: TGCAGCGTTGAGGGGACAGGGACCTACGAGCAGTACTTC. Amino acids: CSVEGTGTYEQYF.